Below, 8 T cell receptor beta chains from the same sample are listed, as sequenced in a study of T cell changes during pregnancy in multiple sclerosis (dated 2019 in TCRdb). The library was made by the immunoSEQ multiplex PCR assay. Here the immuneACCESS table is served through TCRdb, limited to in-frame sequences with V and J called. Missing clones are a known gap in these copies; in checked studies unresolved V genes cover under half, and the rest lacks a known reason. This sample holds fewer than 60,000 clones; 80% to 95% were observed only once. 0.39% of the sample comes from the top ten. The material was CD4+ T cells from peripheral blood mononuclear cells, obtained after pregnancy. These receptors originate from a female donor with multiple sclerosis, enrolled in a pregnancy study.

The chain employs TRBV11-2 and TRBJ2-7; perhaps TRBD2 as D (6 bases). Germline V gene sequence: CDR1 SGHAT, CDR2 FQNNGV. The germline V and J ends were trimmed by 5 bases and 7 bases, with 12 bases remaining between them. This CDR3 contains 12 residues. CDR3 DNA: TGTGCCAGCAGCCTGGGGACTGGGGAGCAGTACTTC. Its translation is CASSLGTGEQYF.

This clone was observed once. The rearrangement links TRBV9 to TRBJ2-7, with 7 bases that match TRBD2. CDR1 and CDR2 (germline): SGDLS, YYNGEE. The junction had 1 base not matched to a gene; V was cut back by 0 bases and J by 7 bases. This CDR3 has 12 amino acids. The CDR3 nucleotides read TGTGCCAGCAGCGTAGTGGGAGGGGAGCAGTACTTC. Protein product: CASSVVGGEQYF.

The genes are TRBV19 and TRBJ2-5; D perhaps matches TRBD1 (6 bases). From germline, CDR1 is LNHDA and CDR2 SQIVND (reference sequence). CDR3 length equals 12 residues. V shed 6 bases and J shed 5 bases, with 10 bases lying between them. CDR3 in amino acids: CASRKQGETQYF. CDR3 bases: TGTGCCAGTAGGAAGCAGGGGGAGACCCAGTACTTC.

The chain recombines TRBV2 with TRBJ2-7; D is uncertain. V lost 6 bases and J 3 bases, leaving 9 bases between the germline ends. The CDR3 has 12 residues. Looked up from germline, CDR1 is SNHLY and CDR2 is FYNNEI. CDR3 nucleotide sequence: TGTGCCAGCAGGGTCCTATACTACGAGCAGTACTTC. This codes for CASRVLYYEQYF.

The chain has TRBV25-1 and TRBJ2-7, with 13 positions matching TRBD2. The trim removed 7 bases at V and 0 bases at J, leaving 3 bases unmatched. Germline V gene data show CDR1 as MGHDK and CDR2 as SYGVNS. This CDR3 contains 15 residues. The CDR3 reads CASKGTSGVSYEQYF. The CDR3 DNA follows: TGTGCCAGCAAAGGGACTAGCGGGGTCTCCTACGAGCAGTACTTC.

This sequence joins TRBV6-1 and TRBJ1-5; 9 positions agree with TRBD1. In germline, CDR1 is MNHNS, CDR2 SASEGT. The V segment lost 6 bases and the J segment 6 bases; nucleotides outside the gene matches: 3. CDR3 length: 13 amino acids. The CDR3 DNA reads as TGTGCCAGCAGCGGGGACAGGGCTCAGCCCCAGCATTTT. Its protein is CASSGDRAQPQHF.

The rearrangement uses TRBV29-1 and TRBJ1-5, with D perhaps matching TRBD1 (6 bases). The CDR3 is made up of 13 amino acids. Per germline, CDR1 SQVTM and CDR2 ANQGSEA. Trimming cost V 5 bases and J 3 bases, with 11 bases left between them. The CDR3 DNA follows: TGCAGCGTTCGACAGGCCAACAATCAGCCCCAGCATTTT. Protein product: CSVRQANNQPQHF.

V gene TRBV28 combines with J gene TRBJ1-1, with a tentative D call TRBD1 (6 bases). Germline CDR1 and CDR2: MDHEN and SYDVKM. This CDR3 is built from 16 residues. V was trimmed by 3 bases and J by 5 bases, leaving 19 bases between them. Here the CDR3 DNA reads TGTGCCAGCAGTTTTTCCCAGGGGTTGATGGGAACTGAAGCTTTCTTT. This translates into CASSFSQGLMGTEAFF.